Shown below are 3 T cell receptor beta chains from a single sample sequenced in a study of cytomegalovirus exposure and HLA in healthy donors. PCR was performed using 60 Vbeta and 13 Jbeta primers. Assay used: immunoSEQ multiplex PCR; TCRdb lists only in-frame clones, some missing. Here the sample spans about 130,000 clones, about 86% being singletons. What was sequenced was PBMCs. Every receptor here comes from a man aged 18 to 30 in good health and CMV-seronegative.

The CDR3 loop is CASSFTTGTGGNQPQHF. The CDR3 DNA reads as TGTGCCAGCAGCTTCACCACCGGGACAGGGGGCAATCAGCCCCAGCATTTT. The rearrangement links TRBV7-9 to TRBJ1-5, with 10 bases matching TRBD1. The ends lost 3 bases at V and 2 bases at J; junction bases unmatched: 7. Germline V gene sequence: CDR1 SEHNR, CDR2 FQNEAQ (reference sequence). This CDR3 contains 17 residues.

J is TRBJ1-5 and V is TRBV2; D gene unclear. Trimming stripped 7 bases from V and 2 bases from J, with 12 bases between. The CDR3 totals 14 residues. Germline CDR1 is SNHLY and CDR2 is FYNNEI. CDR3 DNA: TGTGCCAGCACAGGTTATGTGGGCAATCAGCCCCAGCATTTT. Translating gives CASTGYVGNQPQHF.

The DNA of the CDR3 is TGTGCCAGTAGTATTGGACAGGGAGGCTCCTACGAGCAGTACTTC. It codes for CASSIGQGGSYEQYF. The chain has TRBV19 and TRBJ2-7; 8 nucleotides align to TRBD1. The V and J ends lost 3 bases and 0 bases, in that order; junction bases with no gene match: 4. CDR1 and CDR2 from the germline V gene are LNHDA and SQIVND (reference sequence). This CDR3 is built from 15 residues.